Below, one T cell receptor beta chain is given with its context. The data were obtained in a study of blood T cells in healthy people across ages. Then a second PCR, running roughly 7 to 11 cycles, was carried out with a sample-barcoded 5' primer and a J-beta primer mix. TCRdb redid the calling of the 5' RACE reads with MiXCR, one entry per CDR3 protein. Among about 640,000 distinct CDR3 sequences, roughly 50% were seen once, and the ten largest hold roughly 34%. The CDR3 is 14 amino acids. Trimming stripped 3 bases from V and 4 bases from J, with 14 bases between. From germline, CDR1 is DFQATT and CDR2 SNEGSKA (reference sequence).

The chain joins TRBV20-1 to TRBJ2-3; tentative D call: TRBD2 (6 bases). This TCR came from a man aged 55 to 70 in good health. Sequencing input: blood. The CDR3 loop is CSASPSGSADTQYF. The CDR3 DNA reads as TGCAGTGCTAGCCCCTCCGGGAGTGCAGATACGCAGTATTTT.